The 16 T cell receptor beta chains listed next were all sequenced from one sample in a study of cytomegalovirus exposure and HLA in healthy donors (dated by TCRdb to between 2016 and 2019). Libraries were prepared through the immunoSEQ multiplex PCR assay. The multiplex PCR relied on a mix of 60 forward primers for TCR Vbeta segments and 13 reverse primers for TCR Jbeta segments. TCRdb provides this immuneACCESS table in a form limited to in-frame rearrangements. Some clones are lacking; in checked studies, under half of them reflect an unresolved V gene, and why the rest are absent is not known. The table for this sample shows about 37,000 clones. Together, the top ten hold roughly 5.8% of the sample. The specimen sequenced was PBMCs. The source is a human donor in good health.

In the case of this clone: The junction does not match germline at one end; this may be a read error. This CDR3 is CASSLGWGFTDKQYF. In DNA form, the CDR3 reads TGCGCCAGCAGCTTGGGTTGGGGCTTCACAGATAAGCAGTATTTT. The V gene is TRBV5-1, the J gene TRBJ2-3; perhaps TRBD1 as D (5 bases). CDR3 length: 15 amino acids. Germline V gene lookup returns CDR1 SGHRS and CDR2 YFSETQ.

The chain recombines TRBV29-1 with TRBJ1-2; 8 bases agree with TRBD1. The CDR3 has 12 amino acids. V lost 2 bases to trimming and J lost 14 bases; unmatched junction nucleotides: 10. In germline, CDR1 is SQVTM, CDR2 ANQGSEA. Here the CDR3 DNA reads TGCAGCGTTGAACGGACAGGGCTTTTCGAAACCTTC. Protein: CSVERTGLFETF. Together with reference TRBV29-1 and TRBJ1-2, the CDR3 gives the full variable domain: SAVISQKPSRDICQRGTSLTIQCQVDSQVTMMFWYRQQPGQSLTLIATANQGSEATYESGFVIDKFPISRPNLTFSTLTVSNMSPEDSSIYLCSVERTGLFETFGSGTRLTVV.

This rearrangement joins TRBV4-2 to TRBJ1-6; no firm D call. From germline, CDR1 is LGHNA and CDR2 YNFKEQ. Trimming took off 4 bases at V and 9 bases at J, with 28 bases between the two ends. The CDR3 consists of 19 residues. The chain's CDR3 is CASSPAAGRVIVLGSPLHF. The CDR3 region has the DNA TGTGCCAGCAGCCCGGCCGCCGGGAGAGTAATTGTTCTGGGTTCACCCCTCCACTTT.

The rearrangement joins TRBV6-5 to TRBJ2-7; 8 bases align to TRBD1. The germline CDR1 and CDR2 sequences are MNHEY and SVGAGI. The CDR3 spans 13 residues. Losses at the gene ends were 6 bases for V and 8 bases for J; bases not matched to a gene: 9. CDR3 region: CASSGTGLTKQYF. The CDR3 nucleotides read TGTGCCAGCAGCGGGACAGGACTTACGAAGCAGTACTTC.

The rearrangement joins TRBV5-5 to TRBJ2-7, with D perhaps matching TRBD2 (6 bases). This CDR3 spans 15 amino acids. The germline V gene encodes CDR1 SGHKS and CDR2 YYEKEE (reference sequence). Deletions cut 0 bases from V and 4 bases from J, with 14 bases between. The CDR3 loop reads CASSLGPGAQYEQYF. The DNA for the CDR3 is TGTGCCAGCAGCTTGGGGCCGGGAGCTCAGTACGAGCAGTACTTC.

The rearrangement uses TRBV7-2 and TRBJ2-7; 9 nucleotides align to TRBD1. CDR1 and CDR2 (germline): SGHTA, FQGNSA. The CDR3 has 14 amino acids. J was trimmed by 2 bases and V by 4 bases; bases with no gene match: 3. The CDR3 coding sequence is TGTGCCAGCAGCTCTAGACAGGGGGCCTACGAGCAGTACTTC. It specifies CASSSRQGAYEQYF.

This chain uses TRBV5-1 with TRBJ1-4; TRBD1 matches at 8 bases. The V and J ends lost 4 bases and 6 bases, in that order; junction bases with no gene match: 8. The CDR3 contains 15 residues. Germline V gives CDR1 SGHRS, CDR2 YFSETQ. The CDR3 loop reads CASSTGQGGDEKLFF. For the CDR3, the DNA is TGCGCCAGCAGCACCGGACAGGGTGGAGATGAAAAACTGTTTTTT. Full variable domain (remainder filled in from reference TRBV5-1 and TRBJ1-4): KAGVTQTPRYLIKTRGQQVTLSCSPISGHRSVSWYQQTPGQGLQFLFEYFSETQRNKGNFPGRFSGRQFSNSRSEMNVSTLELGDSALYLCASSTGQGGDEKLFFGSGTQLSVL.

The chain joins TRBV2 to TRBJ2-7; D gene unclear. The CDR3 loop spans 16 amino acids. Germline values: CDR1 SNHLY, CDR2 FYNNEI. With 1 base removed from V and 2 bases from J, the gap between germline ends came to 15 bases. CDR3 DNA: TGTGCCAGCAGTGAAGACACATCTAGGAGCGCCTACGAGCAGTACTTC. Encoded protein: CASSEDTSRSAYEQYF.

This chain connects TRBV15 to TRBJ2-7; 8 bases fit TRBD2. CDR3 length: 16 amino acids. Germline values: CDR1 LNHNV, CDR2 YYDKDF (reference sequence). The trim removed 4 bases at V and 2 bases at J, leaving 10 bases unmatched. The CDR3 nucleotides are TGTGCCACCAGCAACTTCGCGAGCGGGGGCACCTACGAGCAGTACTTC. It encodes CATSNFASGGTYEQYF.

The genes are TRBV5-1 and TRBJ2-5; TRBD2 agrees at 7 bases. Per germline, CDR1 SGHRS and CDR2 YFSETQ. This CDR3 comprises 17 residues. V shed 0 bases and J 0 bases; nucleotides not matched to a gene: 8. The DNA for the CDR3 is TGCGCCAGCAGCTTGGAACGAAGCGGGATTAACCAAGAGACCCAGTACTTC. Encoded protein: CASSLERSGINQETQYF.

This chain links TRBV4-1 with TRBJ2-1; D possibly corresponds to TRBD1 (6 bases). Trimming took 3 bases from V and 2 from J, leaving 11 bases between them. The CDR3 runs to 15 residues. Germline V gene data show CDR1 as MGHRA and CDR2 as YSYEKL. The CDR3 is CASSHQAGAYNEQFF. CDR3 nucleotide sequence: TGCGCCAGCAGCCATCAAGCAGGGGCCTACAATGAGCAGTTCTTC.

This chain joins TRBV6-5 and TRBJ2-2; D perhaps matches TRBD1 (5 bases). The CDR3 covers 14 residues. V dropped 7 bases and J dropped 3 bases, with 12 bases sitting between them. Germline assignment: CDR1 MNHEY and CDR2 SVGAGI. The CDR3 is CASTPSGYTGELFF. CDR3 nucleotides: TGTGCCAGCACCCCCTCAGGGTACACCGGGGAGCTGTTTTTT.

The V gene is TRBV27, the J gene TRBJ1-2, with 7 nucleotides matching TRBD1. The CDR3 is 15 amino acids. After removal of 3 bases from V and 4 bases from J, the junction contained 8 bases not matched to a gene. Germline CDR1 MNHEY, CDR2 SMNVEV (reference sequence). CDR3 in DNA: TGTGCCAGCAGTTTTAGCCCTACAGGGGCCTATGGCTACACCTTC. Its protein product is CASSFSPTGAYGYTF.

V and J are TRBV19 and TRBJ2-7; 10 positions match TRBD2. From germline, CDR1 is LNHDA and CDR2 SQIVND (reference sequence). CDR3 size: 15 residues. Trimming removed 4 bases from V and 3 bases from J; junction bases left unmatched: 6. DNA of the CDR3: TGTGCCAGTAGTACTAGCGGGGGCACCGTCTACGAGCAGTACTTC. It translates to CASSTSGGTVYEQYF.

The genes are TRBV6-5 and TRBJ1-1, with D unresolved. CDR1 is MNHEY and CDR2 is SVGAGI in the germline V gene. CDR3 size: 13 residues. The V end lost 2 bases, the J end lost 2 bases, and 6 bases lay between the germline ends. The CDR3 nucleotides are TGTGCCAGCAGTTACCAGTTCAACACTGAAGCTTTCTTT. Amino acid sequence: CASSYQFNTEAFF.

CDR3 region: CASSIFGGENYGYTF. The DNA for the CDR3 is TGTGCCAGTAGTATATTCGGTGGAGAGAACTATGGCTACACCTTC. This rearrangement joins TRBV19 to TRBJ1-2; D gene unclear. The germline V and J ends were trimmed by 2 bases and 2 bases, with 12 bases remaining between them. The germline V gene has CDR1 LNHDA and CDR2 SQIVND (reference sequence). The CDR3 loop spans 15 amino acids.